Listed here are 23 T cell receptor beta chains from one sample, sequenced in a study of cytomegalovirus exposure and HLA in healthy donors (dated by TCRdb to between 2016 and 2019). The library was obtained by the immunoSEQ multiplex PCR assay. A mixture of 60 forward primers for TCR Vbeta segments and 13 reverse primers for TCR Jbeta segments was used in the multiplex PCR. Drawn from immuneACCESS, this table holds only the in-frame rearrangements with V and J called that TCRdb kept. Clones are partly lost; checked studies trace under half to an unresolved V gene and leave the rest unexplained. The sample table holds approximately 170,000 clones, of which approximately 81% were seen once. The ten largest clones capture approximately 0.8% of the sample. The material sequenced was PBMCs. Receptors were obtained from a woman in her late teens or twenties in good health and CMV-seronegative.

This clone was counted a few times. The J gene is TRBJ2-1, the V gene TRBV11-3; D not certain. Looked up from germline, CDR1 is SGHNT and CDR2 is YENEEA. This CDR3 has 14 residues. The V gene lost 5 bases and the J gene lost 8 bases, with 16 bases spanning the gap. The DNA of the CDR3 is TGTGCCAGCAGCCCAAACTCCCTCGAGGATGAGCAGTTCTTC. Translation gives CASSPNSLEDEQFF.

The chain recombines TRBV28 with TRBJ2-3; 7 nucleotides agree with TRBD2. The CDR3 contains 20 residues. Germline CDR1 reads MDHEN; CDR2 reads SYDVKM. J lost 3 bases, V lost 3 bases, and 21 bases had no gene match. The CDR3 sequence is CASSFGRGVIKPGGTDTQYF. In nucleotides, the CDR3 is TGTGCCAGCAGTTTTGGTCGAGGAGTCATCAAGCCGGGAGGAACAGATACGCAGTATTTT.

The chain couples TRBV7-2 to TRBJ2-5; D not certain. This CDR3 contains 13 residues. The germline V and J ends were trimmed by 0 bases and 8 bases, with 10 bases remaining between them. CDR1 is SGHTA, CDR2 FQGNSA, per germline. DNA for the CDR3: TGTGCCAGCAGCTTAGCGCGGCTGGATACCCAGTACTTC. Translation gives CASSLARLDTQYF.

In its sample, this clone was seen a few times. The chain links TRBV5-1 to TRBJ2-5; D call uncertain. V was cut by 4 bases and J by 5 bases, with 9 bases left in between. CDR1 is SGHRS, CDR2 YFSETQ, per germline. The CDR3 loop spans 12 amino acids. CDR3 residues: CASSPPTETQYF. CDR3 sequence (DNA): TGCGCCAGCAGCCCCCCTACCGAGACCCAGTACTTC.

The CDR3 loop is CATSSYTDTQYF. The CDR3 DNA is TGTGCCACCAGCAGTTACACAGATACGCAGTATTTT. The J gene is TRBJ2-3, the V gene TRBV15; D not certain. Germline V gene data show CDR1 as LNHNV and CDR2 as YYDKDF (reference sequence). V was pared by 3 bases and J by 2 bases, with 3 bases between. This CDR3 spans 12 amino acids. The full variable domain, its missing parts supplied by reference TRBV15 and TRBJ2-3, is DAMVIQNPRYQVTQFGKPVTLSCSQTLNHNVMYWYQQKSSQAPKLLFHYYDKDFNNEADTPDNFQSRRPNTSFCFLDIRSPGLGDTAMYLCATSSYTDTQYFGPGTRLTVL.

The chain joins TRBV11-2 to TRBJ2-3, with D possibly matching TRBD2 (6 bases). Trimming pared 1 base from V and 4 bases from J, leaving 12 bases between. Germline V lookup: CDR1 SGHAT, CDR2 FQNNGV. This CDR3 region has 15 residues. CDR3 residues: CASSLGTAGPDTQYF. The CDR3 nucleotides read TGTGCCAGCAGCTTAGGTACAGCGGGCCCAGATACGCAGTATTTT.

The chain couples TRBV11-2 to TRBJ2-3; TRBD2 matches 9 bases. Germline values: CDR1 SGHAT, CDR2 FQNNGV. Germline trimming cut 5 bases from V and 0 bases from J; bases unmatched to any gene: 6. The CDR3 totals 16 residues. In DNA form, the CDR3 reads TGTGCCAGCAGCCTAGCGGGGACAGCTAGCACAGATACGCAGTATTTT. Its translation: CASSLAGTASTDTQYF.

CDR3 DNA sequence: TGTGCCAGCAGCTTAGGTTTGCGGGATAGCTCCTACGAGCAGTACTTC. This translates into CASSLGLRDSSYEQYF. This rearrangement joins TRBV7-8 to TRBJ2-5, with TRBD2 as a possible D gene (6 bases). The better agreement between TRBJ2-7 and the DNA end casts doubt on the J call. There are 16 residues in the CDR3. Germline V gene data show CDR1 as SGHVS and CDR2 as FQNEAQ.

This chain links TRBV29-1 with TRBJ2-7; 8 bases agree with TRBD1. Per germline, CDR1 SQVTM and CDR2 ANQGSEA. The CDR3 spans 13 residues. J was trimmed by 6 bases and V by 6 bases; bases with no gene match: 10. In DNA form, the CDR3 reads TGCAGCGTCTCCGACAGGGGAGTTCGCGAGCAGTACTTC. It specifies CSVSDRGVREQYF.

The chain has TRBV28 and TRBJ2-3; the match to TRBD2 covers 9 bases. Trimming took 6 bases from V and 2 from J; bases not matched to a gene: 6. Per germline, CDR1 MDHEN and CDR2 SYDVKM. The CDR3 is made up of 15 amino acids. The chain's CDR3 is CASSASGTTTDTQYF. The CDR3 nucleotides read TGTGCCAGCAGCGCTAGCGGGACCACCACAGATACGCAGTATTTT.

V and J are TRBV7-9 and TRBJ2-5, with a weak D call TRBD2 (5 bases). V was clipped by 5 bases and J by 4 bases, with 14 bases between them. Germline assignment: CDR1 SEHNR and CDR2 FQNEAQ (reference sequence). The CDR3 extends over 14 amino acids. The CDR3: CASSPRSGGETQYF. The CDR3, as DNA: TGTGCCAGCAGCCCTCGGTCAGGAGGAGAGACCCAGTACTTC.

The V call is TRBV5-6, the J call TRBJ2-2, with D possibly TRBD2 on 5 matching bases. This CDR3 comprises 13 residues. V was shortened by 3 bases and J by 7 bases, with 10 bases between the two germline ends. Germline lookup yields CDR1 SGHDT and CDR2 YYEEEE. CDR3: CASSSGLHGELFF. In DNA form, the CDR3 reads TGTGCCAGCAGCTCTGGACTGCACGGGGAGCTGTTTTTT.

This clone was observed a few times. V and J are TRBV25-1 and TRBJ2-1, with TRBD1 matching 10 bases. With V trimmed by 5 bases and J by 3 bases, 4 bases remained unmatched. CDR1 is MGHDK, CDR2 SYGVNS, per germline. The CDR3 is 15 amino acids. CDR3 DNA: TGTGCCAGCAGTACCGGGACAGGGGACTACAATGAGCAGTTCTTC. Translated: CASSTGTGDYNEQFF.

The chain links TRBV5-4 to TRBJ2-2, with D perhaps matching TRBD2 (6 bases). Deletions cut 4 bases from V and 4 bases from J, with 20 bases between. The CDR3 has 17 amino acids. Germline V gene sequence: CDR1 SGHNT, CDR2 YYREEE (reference sequence). This CDR3 is CASSPGVSGVGTGELFF. In DNA form, the CDR3 reads TGTGCCAGCAGCCCGGGGGTTTCTGGGGTCGGCACCGGGGAGCTGTTTTTT.

J is TRBJ2-7 and V is TRBV19; 11 nucleotides line up with TRBD2. This CDR3 region has 16 residues. V lost 6 bases, J lost 3 bases, and 10 bases stayed unmatched. The V gene's germline CDR1 is LNHDA and CDR2 SQIVND (reference sequence). The CDR3 here is CASSTRGTSGFYEQYF. The CDR3, as DNA: TGTGCCAGTAGCACCCGAGGGACTAGCGGCTTCTACGAGCAGTACTTC.

This clone was seen only a few times. The rearrangement links TRBV28 to TRBJ2-7; a possible D gene is TRBD1 (5 bases). Germline-derived CDR1 and CDR2 are MDHEN and SYDVKM. This CDR3 has 15 amino acids. V was clipped by 5 bases and J by 5 bases, with 19 bases between them. In nucleotides, the CDR3 is TGTGCCAGCAGTCCCCAGCTTGGACACAGACACGAGCAGTACTTC. Amino acids: CASSPQLGHRHEQYF.

The gene calls are TRBV28 and TRBJ2-7; TRBD2 matches at 10 bases. J was trimmed by 0 bases and V by 7 bases; bases with no gene match: 6. Germline assignment: CDR1 MDHEN and CDR2 SYDVKM. The CDR3 spans 15 residues. The CDR3 spells CASTRLAGPSYEQYF. The CDR3 DNA reads as TGTGCCAGCACGAGACTAGCGGGCCCCTCCTACGAGCAGTACTTC.

V is TRBV19 and J is TRBJ2-7, with D possibly being TRBD1 (5 bases). Germline values: CDR1 LNHDA, CDR2 SQIVND (reference sequence). The CDR3 is 15 amino acids. Trimming shortened V by 3 bases and J by 3 bases, and 15 bases separated the two germline ends. The DNA for the CDR3 is TGTGCCAGTAGTATTAAGAGCGTAAGGGGCTACGAGCAGTACTTC. Encoded protein: CASSIKSVRGYEQYF. The variable domain in full, completed from reference TRBV19 and TRBJ2-7, reads DGGITQSPKYLFRKEGQNVTLSCEQNLNHDAMYWYRQDPGQGLRLIYYSQIVNDFQKGDIAEGYSVSREKKESFPLTVTSAQKNPTAFYLCASSIKSVRGYEQYFGPGTRLTVT.

The J gene is TRBJ2-7, the V gene TRBV27; D not certain. CDR1 and CDR2 from the germline V gene are MNHEY and SMNVEV (reference sequence). This CDR3 has 11 residues. V shed 8 bases and J shed 6 bases, with 11 bases lying between them. CDR3 sequence: CASGQLGEQYF. The DNA of the CDR3 is TGTGCCAGCGGGCAGTTAGGCGAGCAGTACTTC.

The chain has TRBV4-2 and TRBJ2-1; 7 bases match TRBD2. Germline V CDR1 and CDR2: LGHNA, YNFKEQ. The CDR3 runs 15 residues. With V trimmed by 1 base and J by 7 bases, 7 bases remained unmatched. The CDR3 loop is CASSQGGLGDNEQFF. CDR3 nucleotide sequence: TGTGCCAGCAGCCAAGGTGGACTAGGCGATAATGAGCAGTTCTTC.

This clone was found a few times. Written as DNA, the CDR3 is TGTGCCAGCAGTTTAAATGCAGGGATCTATGGCTACACCTTC. Residues: CASSLNAGIYGYTF. The V gene is TRBV6-1, the J gene TRBJ1-2; possible D gene TRBD1, 5 bases. In germline, CDR1 is MNHNS, CDR2 SASEGT. CDR3 length: 14 residues. Trimming removed 5 bases at V and 4 bases at J, with 14 bases between.

This clone was seen only once. The chain employs TRBV28 and TRBJ1-2; 7 bases map to TRBD1. The V and J ends lost 5 bases and 8 bases, in that order; junction bases with no gene match: 11. Germline V CDR1 and CDR2: MDHEN, SYDVKM. The CDR3 covers 14 residues. CDR3 sequence (DNA): TGTGCCAGCAGTCGAACCGACAGGGTTCCCGGCTACACCTTC. Its translation is CASSRTDRVPGYTF.

The chain has TRBV7-9 and TRBJ2-3; 7 nucleotides align to TRBD2. This CDR3 spans 17 amino acids. V shed 5 bases, J shed 5 bases, and the junction held 16 bases outside the gene matches. CDR1 and CDR2 (germline): SEHNR, FQNEAQ (reference sequence). The CDR3 spells CASSPILAGYLLDTQYF. CDR3 sequence (DNA): TGTGCCAGCAGCCCAATCTTAGCGGGCTATCTTTTAGATACGCAGTATTTT. The whole variable domain, remainder taken from reference TRBV7-9 and TRBJ2-3, is DTGVSQNPRHKITKRGQNVTFRCDPISEHNRLYWYRQTLGQGPEFLTYFQNEAQLEKSRLLSDRFSAERPKGSFSTLEIQRTEQGDSAMYLCASSPILAGYLLDTQYFGPGTRLTVL.